This T cell receptor (beta chain) was captured by sequencing in a study of T cells in localized non-small cell lung cancer. Sequencing used immunoSEQ multiplex PCR; TCRdb keeps in-frame clones, though not all of them. The repertoire holds 34,000 or so clones, with 93% as singletons. This CDR3 is 15 amino acids long. Trimming removed 5 bases from V and 7 bases from J, with 15 bases in between. CDR1 is KGHSH and CDR2 is LQKENI in the germline V gene. Sequenced here: peripheral blood, sampled before any cancer treatment. The rearrangement joins TRBV18 to TRBJ1-6; weak D call: TRBD1 (5 bases). This receptor was obtained from a female donor over 55 with stage I lung adenocarcinoma. The CDR3 spells CASSDLGRGNSPLHF. In nucleotides, the CDR3 is TGTGCCAGCTCAGATCTCGGACGGGGGAATTCACCCCTCCACTTT.